Listed below are T cell receptor beta chains from one sample, sequenced in a study of beta chain features in type 1 diabetes. TCRdb's copy holds only in-frame clones and misses some; the assay was immunoSEQ multiplex PCR. The repertoire includes 15,000 or so clones, 43% of them detected once, and 0.53% sits in the top ten. The sequenced material came from stem cell memory CD4+ T cells from blood. The receptor source for this set is a woman between 40 and 55 years old in good health. Each CDR3 is given with its conserved first and last residue. A D gene is named only where the DNA matches it firmly. For some rows the clone size is stated as once, few or many, or as a class when expanded; others skip it.

d_call	j_call	v_call	clone_size	cdr3_nt	cdr3_aa
TRBD2	TRBJ2-5	TRBV5-6	.	TGTGCCAGCAGCTCGCCCGGGACTAGCGGGGGGGCAGCGATCGGGGACCAGTACTTC	CASSSPGTSGGAAIGDQYF
.	TRBJ2-3	TRBV7-6	medium-sized	TGTGCCAGCAGCTTAGGCCAGGGAGATACGCAGTATTTT	CASSLGQGDTQYF
.	TRBJ1-1	TRBV6-5	.	TGTGCCAGCAGTTACTCGGGACTCACTGAAGCTTTCTTT	CASSYSGLTEAFF
.	TRBJ2-7	TRBV5-1	few	TGCGCCAGCAGCTTGCAGGGTACCAGCGTGGGCGAGCAGTACTTC	CASSLQGTSVGEQYF
TRBD1	TRBJ1-6	TRBV2	few	TGTGCCAGCAGTGTGTTACAGGGGGCTTATAATTCACCCCTCCACTTT	CASSVLQGAYNSPLHF
.	TRBJ1-5	TRBV7-9	.	TGTGCCAGCAGCTTGGGGGGGCCAGCTAATCAGCCCCAGCATTTT	CASSLGGPANQPQHF
.	TRBJ2-1	TRBV10-3	few	TGTGCCATCAGTGAGTACGTCACCACAGGTAATGAGCAGTTCTTC	CAISEYVTTGNEQFF
TRBD1	TRBJ1-1	TRBV18	.	TGTGCCAGCTCACCGCGGACAGGAGGATCAGAAGCTTTCTTT	CASSPRTGGSEAFF
.	TRBJ2-2	TRBV6-1	.	TGTGCCAGCCGGGATCGAGCGGCAACCGGGGAGCTGTTTTTT	CASRDRAATGELFF
TRBD1	TRBJ1-5	TRBV19	few	TGTGCCAGTAGTATAGCAGGGACAGGGCCTCAGCCCCAGCATTTT	CASSIAGTGPQPQHF
.	TRBJ1-1	TRBV7-9	few	TGTGCCAGCAGCTTAATGGACGGGGGCACTGAAGCTTTCTTT	CASSLMDGGTEAFF
.	TRBJ1-5	TRBV27	.	TGTGCCAGCAGTTCGCAGGGGTTTCGGCCCCAGCATTTT	CASSSQGFRPQHF
TRBD1	TRBJ2-5	TRBV7-2	.	TGTGCCAGCAGCTTGGACGGACAGGCTCGGGGGACCCAGTACTTC	CASSLDGQARGTQYF
.	TRBJ2-2	TRBV6-6	.	TGTGCCAGCAGTTACTCGCGACTTTTGCTGTTTTTT	CASSYSRLLLFF
.	TRBJ1-5	TRBV19	few	TGTGCCAGTAGGACAATTCCGGGACTATCGCATTTT	CASRTIPGLSHF
TRBD1	TRBJ2-3	TRBV20-1	.	TGCAGTGCGCGACAGGGGGCGACGCAGTATTTT	CSARQGATQYF
.	TRBJ1-2	TRBV19	.	TGTGCCAGTAGTACCGCTCTCAGGGCCCTCTATGGCTACACCTTC	CASSTALRALYGYTF
TRBD1	TRBJ1-2	TRBV28	.	TGTGCCAGCAGGAACAGGGGTCTGTATGGCTACACCTTC	CASRNRGLYGYTF
TRBD1	TRBJ1-2	TRBV18	.	TGTGCCAGCTCACCAGACAGGGACTATGGCTACACCTTC	CASSPDRDYGYTF
.	TRBJ1-2	TRBV2	few	TGTGCCAGCAGTGAGACGGAGAACTATGGCTACACCTTC	CASSETENYGYTF
.	TRBJ1-3	TRBV12-5	.	TGTGCTAGTGGCCGTGGCCCCGGGGAGGTGGACACCATATATTTT	CASGRGPGEVDTIYF
.	TRBJ1-2	TRBV10-1	few	TGCGCCAGCAGTGGTTCAGGGGATCCGGATGGCTACACCTTC	CASSGSGDPDGYTF
.	TRBJ1-4	TRBV7-6	once	TGTGCCAGCAGCTTATCCCGCGGTGCATGGGAAAAACTGTTTTTT	CASSLSRGAWEKLFF
TRBD2	TRBJ2-7	TRBV18	.	TGTGCCAGCTCACCAGCTAGCGGGGGGGGAAGCTCCTACGAGCAGTACTTC	CASSPASGGGSSYEQYF
.	TRBJ2-2	TRBV2	few	TGTGCCAGCAGTGTCGCGGGACTGGGAACCGGGGAGCTGTTTTTT	CASSVAGLGTGELFF
TRBD1	TRBJ1-2	TRBV5-1	.	TGCGCCAGCAGCTGGGGGGACAGGGATGGCTATGGCTACACCTTC	CASSWGDRDGYGYTF
.	TRBJ2-5	TRBV11-2	few	TGTGCCAGCAGACCACCGGGACTTCGGGAACAGACCCAGTACTTC	CASRPPGLREQTQYF
TRBD1	TRBJ2-3	TRBV9	.	TGTGCCAGCAGCGTAGAGCTTCATCGGGACAGGGGGGGGACAGATACGCAGTATTTT	CASSVELHRDRGGTDTQYF